The text below deals with one TCR beta chain. This entry comes from a study of Ad26.COV2.S vaccination and SARS-CoV-2 variants. Germline CDR1 SQVTM, CDR2 ANQGSEA. The V end was cut by 5 bases, the J end by 3 bases, with 17 bases between. The CDR3 consists of 14 residues. The assay was immunoSEQ multiplex PCR, and TCRdb's table has in-frame clones only and misses some. The table lists under 500,000 clones, roughly 90% of them singletons, with about 1.7% in the top ten. Stated treatment: roughly 19 received Ad26.COV2.S at low or high dose, single or two shots; about 5 received placebo; per-sample allocation not given. Sampling took place 63 days after the first vaccine or placebo injection. An Ad26 vector that expressed Wuhan-strain SARS-CoV-2 spike constituted the vaccine.

This receptor was taken from a person between 18 and 65 years old who received the Ad26.COV2.S COVID-19 vaccine or a placebo. This specimen consisted of peripheral blood, obtained in a trial of Ad26.COV2.S vaccine versus placebo. This rearrangement joins TRBV29-1 to TRBJ2-7, with D tentatively TRBD1 or TRBD2 (6 bases each). The chain's CDR3 is CSVRSRGVSYEQYF. The CDR3 DNA follows: TGCAGCGTTAGGAGTAGGGGGGTAAGCTACGAGCAGTACTTC.